This T cell receptor (beta chain) is drawn from a study of T cell repertoires in cytomegalovirus infection. Study-wide background: Public TCR beta signature analysis indicated the presence of both CMV infection and matching HLA type.

Broader study findings: Cumulative frequency of public TCR beta families picked out carriers of CMV plus the relevant HLA. HLA-C-restricted CMV clonotypes gave the most frequent clonotype in two of eight donors.

TCRdb ran MiXCR on the reads and lists one entry per CDR3 protein. Of fewer than 550,000 distinct CDR3 sequences listed, over 9% are singletons. CDR3 size: 17 residues. V lost 0 bases to trimming and J lost 0 bases; unmatched junction nucleotides: 7. Germline V gene sequence: CDR1 SQVTM, CDR2 ANQGSEA. Points on this clonotype: What it binds is unknown.

The sequencing sample was made of PBMCs. The origin of this receptor is a human donor in good health (CMV status not recorded). Some clones in this sample may be carry-over from other donors' samples. V usage is TRBV29-1 and J usage is TRBJ2-1; TRBD1 aligns across 8 bases. The chain's CDR3 is CSVEDPRTGSSYNEQFF. The CDR3 nucleotides read TGCAGCGTTGAAGACCCCCGGACAGGGAGCTCCTACAATGAGCAGTTCTTC.